These 16 T cell receptor beta chains were sequenced from one sample in a study of shared clonotypes between healthy human individuals (dated by TCRdb to about 2020). Libraries were made using the immunoSEQ multiplex PCR assay. TCRdb retrieved this table from immuneACCESS and kept in-frame rearrangements only. Not all clones are present; in checked studies, unresolved V genes account for under half, and no reason is known for the remainder. Present in this sample are about 520,000 clones, about 78% of which were seen just once. The ten largest clonotypes hold around 11% of the sample. The sequenced sample consisted of PBMCs. The receptors originated from a woman aged 40 to 50 in good health. Some clones in this sample may be carry-over from other donors' samples.

This clone was seen a few times. The same CDR3 also results from other DNA sequences found in this sample. The CDR3 is CASSLGGLHQPQHF. The CDR3 DNA reads TGTGCCAGCAGCCTAGGGGGGTTGCATCAGCCCCAGCATTTT. The V call is TRBV7-9, the J call TRBJ1-5; a weak D match, TRBD1 (6 bases). Germline CDR1 reads SEHNR; CDR2 reads FQNEAQ (reference sequence). V lost 5 bases and J lost 5, with 13 bases in between. The CDR3 extends over 14 amino acids.

V is TRBV21-1 and J is TRBJ1-5. TRBV21-1 is classified as a pseudogene. There are 17 residues in the CDR3. CDR3 bases: TGTGCCAGCAGCACCCCGAAGGGCGCGGAAATGGGCCAGCCCCAGCATTTT. Translation gives CASSTPKGAEMGQPQHF.

This chain connects TRBV2 to TRBJ1-1; D is perhaps TRBD1 (5 bases). V lost 6 bases, J lost 0 bases, and 17 bases lay in between. The length of the CDR3 is 16 residues. The germline CDR1 and CDR2 sequences are SNHLY and FYNNEI. The CDR3 nucleotides are TGTGCCAGCAGCGACACGAGGGGCAGGGTGAACACTGAAGCTTTCTTT. Amino acids: CASSDTRGRVNTEAFF.

The V call is TRBV5-8, the J call TRBJ2-1, with TRBD2 matching 10 bases. CDR3 size: 19 residues. Germline CDR1 SGHTS, CDR2 YDEGEE. V was pared by 0 bases and J by 0 bases, with 9 bases of the junction left unmatched. CDR3 sequence reads: CASSLEVLAGAHSYNEQFF. In DNA, the CDR3 is TGTGCCAGCAGCTTGGAAGTGCTAGCGGGAGCCCACTCCTACAATGAGCAGTTCTTC.

The V call is TRBV4-2, the J call TRBJ1-1; D is unclear. V lost 1 base and J 4 bases, leaving 7 bases between the germline ends. Germline lookup yields CDR1 LGHNA and CDR2 YNFKEQ. The CDR3 runs 13 residues. CDR3 amino acids: CASSQAGRTEAFF. The CDR3 bases are TGTGCCAGCAGCCAAGCAGGCCGCACTGAAGCTTTCTTT.

The rearrangement uses TRBV6-1 and TRBJ2-2, with D perhaps TRBD1 (6 bases). There are 15 residues in the CDR3. V was clipped by 4 bases and J by 6 bases, with 15 bases between them. From germline, CDR1 is MNHNS and CDR2 SASEGT. The CDR3 protein is CASSVRGTIAGELFF. The CDR3 nucleotides are TGTGCCAGCAGTGTCAGAGGGACAATAGCCGGGGAGCTGTTTTTT.

The chain employs TRBV5-1 and TRBJ2-5; no clear D. The germline V and J ends were trimmed by 1 base and 5 bases, with 9 bases remaining between them. Germline values: CDR1 SGHRS, CDR2 YFSETQ. The CDR3 covers 13 residues. The DNA for the CDR3 is TGCGCCAGCAGCTTGCAGATGATGGAGACCCAGTACTTC. Translating gives CASSLQMMETQYF.

The chain links TRBV5-1 to TRBJ2-7; 7 positions match TRBD1. Per germline, CDR1 SGHRS and CDR2 YFSETQ. The CDR3 contains 14 residues. V lost 0 bases to trimming and J lost 5 bases; unmatched junction nucleotides: 5. The CDR3 protein is CASSLAQGTHEQYF. CDR3 nucleotide sequence: TGCGCCAGCAGCTTGGCACAGGGGACCCACGAGCAGTACTTC. The full variable domain, rest sourced from reference TRBV5-1 and TRBJ2-7, is KAGVTQTPRYLIKTRGQQVTLSCSPISGHRSVSWYQQTPGQGLQFLFEYFSETQRNKGNFPGRFSGRQFSNSRSEMNVSTLELGDSALYLCASSLAQGTHEQYFGPGTRLTVT.

The chain recombines TRBV5-6 with TRBJ2-5; 7 bases match TRBD1. Judging by the DNA end, TRBJ2-7 fits better; the J call may be wrong. This CDR3 contains 15 residues. In germline, CDR1 is SGHDT, CDR2 YYEEEE. The CDR3 protein is CASSFAQGLSYEQYF. In DNA, the CDR3 is TGTGCCAGCAGCTTCGCACAGGGGCTCTCCTACGAGCAGTACTTC.

The rearrangement links TRBV13 to TRBJ2-7; TRBD1 might be the D (7 bases). The CDR3 is 17 residues long. CDR1 PRHDT and CDR2 FYEKMQ come from the germline V gene (reference sequence). Trimming left V 2 bases short and J 1 base short, with 18 bases between. This CDR3 reads CASSLSGVRDRSYEQYF. Written as DNA, the CDR3 is TGTGCCAGCAGCTTATCAGGTGTGCGGGACAGATCCTACGAGCAGTACTTC.

The chain is built from TRBV5-6 and TRBJ2-5; D is unresolved. The J call is in doubt because the DNA end fits TRBJ2-7 better. In germline, CDR1 is SGHDT, CDR2 YYEEEE. There are 14 residues in the CDR3. The CDR3 region is CASSRPGPTYEQYF. The CDR3 bases are TGTGCCAGCAGCCGCCCCGGCCCTACCTACGAGCAGTACTTC.

The chain employs TRBV19 and TRBJ2-7; a weak D match, TRBD2 (5 bases). Germline V gene sequence: CDR1 LNHDA, CDR2 SQIVND (reference sequence). This CDR3 has 14 residues. Trimming removed 6 bases at V and 3 bases at J, with 15 bases between. CDR3 DNA: TGTGCCAGTAGCGAAGGACTTGCCTTCTACGAGCAGTACTTC. Translation gives CASSEGLAFYEQYF.

This rearrangement joins TRBV28 to TRBJ2-1; 8 bases line up with TRBD2. The trim removed 4 bases at V and 2 bases at J, leaving 7 bases unmatched. This CDR3 has 16 residues. Germline V gene data show CDR1 as MDHEN and CDR2 as SYDVKM. CDR3 loop: CASSSLAEAPYNEQFF. CDR3 nucleotide sequence: TGTGCCAGCAGTTCACTAGCGGAGGCCCCCTACAATGAGCAGTTCTTC.

The rearrangement uses TRBV4-1 and TRBJ1-4; perhaps TRBD1 as D (5 bases). Germline V gives CDR1 MGHRA, CDR2 YSYEKL. Trimming left V 1 base short and J 7 bases short, with 10 bases between. This CDR3 has 14 amino acids. For the CDR3, the DNA is TGCGCCAGCAGCCAAGCGGCCAGGGTTGAAAAACTGTTTTTT. Translating gives CASSQAARVEKLFF.

V and J are TRBV10-3 and TRBJ2-3, with D possibly being TRBD2 (5 bases). The germline V gene encodes CDR1 ENHRY and CDR2 SYGVKD. V was clipped by 1 base and J by 3 bases, with 8 bases between them. The CDR3 contains 14 residues. The CDR3 protein is CAISEFGDTDTQYF. CDR3 nucleotides: TGTGCCATCAGTGAGTTCGGGGATACAGATACGCAGTATTTT.

The chain uses TRBV18 and TRBJ2-3; D gene unclear. The V end lost 1 base, the J end lost 2 bases, and 13 bases lay between the germline ends. The CDR3 contains 16 residues. Germline V gives CDR1 KGHSH, CDR2 LQKENI. CDR3 sequence: CASSPRAATSTDTQYF. For the CDR3, the DNA is TGTGCCAGCTCACCACGGGCTGCCACCTCCACAGATACGCAGTATTTT.